These 30 T cell receptor beta chains were all obtained from the same sample, sequenced in a study of blood T cell repertoires in COVID-19. Method: immunoSEQ multiplex PCR; TCRdb's copy keeps in-frame clones and lacks some. Among around 190,000 clones listed, 80% to 90% were seen once. Sequencing was performed on peripheral blood. The origin of the receptors is a man between 18 and 29 years old who had recovered from COVID-19.

This clone came up once. The CDR3 coding sequence is TGCGCCAGCTCCTCCGGGGGTCAGTATGGCTACACCTTC. Its protein product is CASSSGGQYGYTF. This chain connects TRBV5-1 to TRBJ1-2; weak D call: TRBD1 (5 bases). Trimming shortened V by 7 bases and J by 5 bases, and 15 bases separated the two germline ends. CDR1 and CDR2 (germline): SGHRS, YFSETQ. The CDR3 runs to 13 residues.

This clone was detected only a few times. The gene calls are TRBV4-1 and TRBJ1-4, with 9 bases aligning to TRBD1. CDR1 and CDR2 (germline): MGHRA, YSYEKL. V was clipped by 4 bases and J by 6 bases; unmatched bases: 3. The CDR3 runs 14 residues. The CDR3 sequence is CASSPRQGDEKLFF. CDR3 in DNA: TGCGCCAGCAGCCCTCGACAGGGGGATGAAAAACTGTTTTTT.

This chain joins TRBV27 and TRBJ1-6; 9 bases are shared with TRBD1. CDR1 is MNHEY and CDR2 is SMNVEV in the germline V gene (reference sequence). There are 13 residues in the CDR3. V dropped 5 bases and J dropped 10; count of bases not matched to a gene: 3. The CDR3 sequence: CASSRDRVSPLHF. The CDR3 DNA reads as TGTGCCAGCAGTCGGGACAGGGTGTCACCCCTCCACTTT.

The chain employs TRBV6-9 and TRBJ1-3, with 7 positions matching TRBD1. The V gene's germline CDR1 is MNHGY and CDR2 SVAAGI. Germline trimming cut 3 bases from V and 4 bases from J; bases unmatched to any gene: 6. The CDR3 totals 15 residues. CDR3 amino acids: CASSYQGQVGNTIYF. CDR3 DNA: TGTGCCAGCAGTTACCAAGGACAGGTGGGAAACACCATATATTTT.

The J gene is TRBJ2-7, the V gene TRBV29-1; 7 bases agree with TRBD1. This CDR3 has 13 residues. The V segment lost 8 bases and the J segment 4 bases; nucleotides outside the gene matches: 11. Looked up from germline, CDR1 is SQVTM and CDR2 is ANQGSEA. CDR3 protein: CSYSRGTEYEQYF. CDR3 nucleotide sequence: TGCAGCTATAGCAGGGGGACAGAGTACGAGCAGTACTTC.

The V and J genes are TRBV6-5 and TRBJ2-3; 10 nucleotides line up with TRBD2. The CDR3 runs to 15 residues. V shed 5 bases and J 2 bases; nucleotides not matched to a gene: 4. CDR1 and CDR2 (germline): MNHEY, SVGAGI. CDR3 coding DNA: TGTGCCAGCAGTCCCCTAGCGGGAGTCACAGATACGCAGTATTTT. It translates to CASSPLAGVTDTQYF.

The chain joins TRBV5-1 to TRBJ2-3, with a weak D call TRBD2 (5 bases). The germline V gene encodes CDR1 SGHRS and CDR2 YFSETQ. This CDR3 comprises 15 residues. Trimming took 5 bases from V and 3 from J, leaving 16 bases between them. Here the CDR3 reads CASRRSQEETDTQYF. The DNA for the CDR3 is TGCGCCAGCAGAAGGTCGCAGGAGGAGACAGATACGCAGTATTTT.

The chain joins TRBV29-1 to TRBJ2-3; TRBD2 matches at 10 bases. Looked up from germline, CDR1 is SQVTM and CDR2 is ANQGSEA. The length of the CDR3 is 13 residues. The ends lost 5 bases at V and 7 bases at J; junction bases unmatched: 6. This CDR3 reads CSVTSGDRYTQYF. The DNA for the CDR3 is TGCAGCGTTACTAGCGGGGATCGGTATACGCAGTATTTT.

The chain links TRBV7-2 to TRBJ2-7; 7 bases fit TRBD2. From germline, CDR1 is SGHTA and CDR2 FQGNSA. J gave up 2 bases and V 1 base, and 8 bases lay outside the gene matches. The CDR3 is 16 amino acids. The DNA for the CDR3 is TGTGCCAGCAGCTTAGATTGGACGGGAGGTGCCTACGAGCAGTACTTC. Its translation: CASSLDWTGGAYEQYF.

This chain joins TRBV3-1 (or the pseudogene TRBV3-2) and TRBJ1-4; D is possibly TRBD1 (6 bases). This CDR3 contains 15 residues. Trimming took off 2 bases at V and 8 bases at J, with 15 bases between the two ends. In germline, CDR1 is LGHDT, CDR2 YNNKEL (reference sequence). CDR3 nucleotide sequence: TGTGCCAGCAGCCAAAGGGGGACGAAAGACGAAAAACTGTTTTTT. Translating it yields CASSQRGTKDEKLFF.

The genes are TRBV6-2 or TRBV6-3 and TRBJ2-7; a weak D match, TRBD1 (5 bases). CDR3 length: 14 amino acids. Deletions cut 4 bases from V and 6 bases from J, with 16 bases between. CDR1 MNHEY and CDR2 SVGEGT come from the germline V gene. CDR3 protein: CASSFLIQGSEQYF. The CDR3 DNA follows: TGTGCCAGCAGTTTCTTAATCCAGGGCAGCGAGCAGTACTTC.

The chain's CDR3 is CATSMWTVSGANVLTF. For the CDR3, the DNA is TGTGCCACCAGCATGTGGACAGTCTCTGGGGCCAACGTCCTGACTTTC. The chain has TRBV15 and TRBJ2-6; D might be TRBD1 (6 bases). CDR3 size: 16 residues. CDR1 LNHNV and CDR2 YYDKDF come from the germline V gene (reference sequence). V lost 4 bases and J 0 bases, leaving 10 bases between the germline ends.

V and J are TRBV11-2 and TRBJ1-1; the D is unclear. Deletions cut 5 bases from V and 4 bases from J, with 20 bases between. CDR1 and CDR2 (germline): SGHAT, FQNNGV. This CDR3 spans 16 amino acids. CDR3 bases: TGTGCCAGCAGCCCCTCTGGTAGTGCCATCGCCACTGAAGCTTTCTTT. Translation: CASSPSGSAIATEAFF.

V usage is TRBV2 and J usage is TRBJ1-1; TRBD1 is a possible D gene (6 bases). V gave up 2 bases and J gave up 8 bases, with 9 bases separating them. Germline CDR1 SNHLY, CDR2 FYNNEI. CDR3 size: 12 residues. CDR3 residues: CASSEQGREAFF. Written as DNA, the CDR3 is TGTGCCAGCAGTGAACAGGGGCGGGAAGCTTTCTTT.

This sequence joins TRBV6-6 and TRBJ1-2; 7 nucleotides align to TRBD1. The CDR3 runs to 14 residues. The J segment lost 4 bases and the V segment lost 5 bases, leaving 7 bases of the junction unmatched. CDR1 is MNHNY and CDR2 is SVGAGI in the germline V gene (reference sequence). DNA for the CDR3: TGTGCCAGCAGTCTCGACAGGGTGGCCTATGGCTACACCTTC. Encoded protein: CASSLDRVAYGYTF.

The V gene is TRBV11-2, the J gene TRBJ2-7, with 9 bases aligning to TRBD2. J was trimmed by 3 bases and V by 7 bases; bases with no gene match: 10. The CDR3 runs to 15 residues. Germline CDR1 SGHAT, CDR2 FQNNGV. The chain's CDR3 is CASTSVRGRVYEQYF. The CDR3 DNA sequence: TGTGCCAGCACCTCAGTCCGCGGGAGGGTCTACGAGCAGTACTTC. The full variable domain, its missing parts supplied by reference TRBV11-2 and TRBJ2-7, is EAGVAQSPRYKIIEKRQSVAFWCNPISGHATLYWYQQILGQGPKLLIQFQNNGVVDDSQLPKDRFSAERLKGVDSTLKIQPAKLEDSAVYLCASTSVRGRVYEQYFGPGTRLTVT.

V usage is TRBV30 and J usage is TRBJ2-2; D perhaps matches TRBD1 (5 bases). Germline V gene sequence: CDR1 GTSNPN, CDR2 SVGIG (reference sequence). This CDR3 has 15 residues. Trimming pared 3 bases from V and 0 bases from J, leaving 11 bases between. CDR3 protein: CAWRLQGANTGELFF. DNA of the CDR3: TGTGCCTGGAGGCTCCAGGGCGCGAACACCGGGGAGCTGTTTTTT.

V gene TRBV7-2 combines with J gene TRBJ2-5; 14 nucleotides match TRBD2. Germline V gene lookup returns CDR1 SGHTA and CDR2 FQGNSA. This CDR3 has 16 residues. V shed 5 bases and J 5 bases; nucleotides not matched to a gene: 7. The CDR3 protein is CASSAGLAGGSETQYF. CDR3 coding DNA: TGTGCCAGCAGCGCCGGACTAGCGGGGGGCAGTGAGACCCAGTACTTC. The full variable domain, rest sourced from reference TRBV7-2 and TRBJ2-5, is GAGVSQSPSNKVTEKGKDVELRCDPISGHTALYWYRQSLGQGLEFLIYFQGNSAPDKSGLPSDRFSAERTGGSVSTLTIQRTQQEDSAVYLCASSAGLAGGSETQYFGPGTRLLVL.

This chain joins TRBV18 and TRBJ2-7; TRBD2 aligns across 8 bases. Germline-derived CDR1 and CDR2 are KGHSH and LQKENI. The CDR3 is 14 amino acids. V lost 6 bases to trimming and J lost 3 bases; unmatched junction nucleotides: 7. The CDR3: CASSQREYGYEQYF. CDR3 nucleotide sequence: TGTGCCAGCTCCCAGCGGGAGTATGGCTACGAGCAGTACTTC. The full variable domain, its missing parts supplied by reference TRBV18 and TRBJ2-7, is NAGVMQNPRHLVRRRGQEARLRCSPMKGHSHVYWYRQLPEEGLKFMVYLQKENIIDESGMPKERFSAEFPKEGPSILRIQQVVRGDSAAYFCASSQREYGYEQYFGPGTRLTVT.

The chain employs TRBV2 and TRBJ2-7; TRBD2 aligns across 10 bases. Losses at the gene ends were 6 bases for V and 4 bases for J; bases not matched to a gene: 9. Germline CDR1 reads SNHLY; CDR2 reads FYNNEI. The CDR3 runs to 15 residues. CDR3 coding DNA: TGTGCCAGCAGGGCTACTAGCGGGATGACGTACGAGCAGTACTTC. Protein sequence: CASRATSGMTYEQYF.

This chain uses TRBV5-1 with TRBJ2-3, with 8 bases fitting TRBD2. CDR1 and CDR2 from the germline V gene are SGHRS and YFSETQ. The CDR3 has 17 amino acids. Germline trimming cut 3 bases from V and 4 bases from J; bases unmatched to any gene: 13. CDR3 sequence (DNA): TGCGCCAGCAGCTCGCTAAGCGGGGGCCTGACCGCAGATACGCAGTATTTT. Its translation: CASSSLSGGLTADTQYF.

V is TRBV27 and J is TRBJ1-6, with 7 bases that match TRBD1. CDR3 length: 14 amino acids. Germline CDR1 is MNHEY and CDR2 is SMNVEV (reference sequence). With 3 bases clipped from V and 9 bases from J, the junction kept 5 bases outside the gene matches. The CDR3 region is CASSLIDRVSPLHF. The DNA for the CDR3 is TGTGCCAGCAGTTTGATCGACAGGGTTTCACCCCTCCACTTT.

The J gene is TRBJ2-7, the V gene TRBV7-8, with 9 positions matching TRBD2. The CDR3 sequence is 18 residues long. Germline V gene sequence: CDR1 SGHVS, CDR2 FQNEAQ. Trimming at V came to 0 bases and at J to 0 bases, leaving 9 bases not matched to a gene. CDR3 in DNA: TGTGCCAGCAGCTTAGCAGTCTTGGCGGGAGGGGGCTCCTACGAGCAGTACTTC. Translation gives CASSLAVLAGGGSYEQYF.

This clone was seen more than once but under ten times. The J gene is TRBJ2-2, the V gene TRBV12-5, with TRBD1 identical over 9 bases. CDR1 is LGHNT and CDR2 is FRNRAP in the germline V gene. This CDR3 is built from 15 residues. Losses at the gene ends were 1 base for V and 3 bases for J; bases not matched to a gene: 0. CDR3 loop: CASGLGQGDTGELFF. The DNA of the CDR3 is TGTGCTAGTGGTTTGGGACAGGGGGACACCGGGGAGCTGTTTTTT.

The chain uses TRBV14 and TRBJ2-7, with 11 nucleotides matching TRBD2. V dropped 6 bases and J dropped 0; count of bases not matched to a gene: 1. Germline V gives CDR1 SGHDN, CDR2 FVKESK. The CDR3 consists of 14 residues. For the CDR3, the DNA is TGTGCCAGCAGACTAGCGGGGGACTCCTACGAGCAGTACTTC. Encoded protein: CASRLAGDSYEQYF.

This clone was observed once. V and J are TRBV5-5 and TRBJ2-7; a possible D gene is TRBD1 (6 bases). The CDR3 consists of 14 residues. CDR1 is SGHKS, CDR2 YYEKEE, per germline (reference sequence). Trimming left V 3 bases short and J 4 bases short, with 14 bases between. The CDR3 region has the DNA TGTGCCAGCAGCTCATCGGGACAAAGTTACGAGCAGTACTTC. Translated: CASSSSGQSYEQYF. Together with reference TRBV5-5 and TRBJ2-7, the CDR3 gives the full variable domain: DAGVTQSPTHLIKTRGQQVTLRCSPISGHKSVSWYQQVLGQGPQFIFQYYEKEERGRGNFPDRFSARQFPNYSSELNVNALLLGDSALYLCASSSSGQSYEQYFGPGTRLTVT.

Turning to this clone: Sequence at one end of the junction differs from germline and may be a read error. J is TRBJ2-1 and V is TRBV2; possible D gene TRBD2, 6 bases. CDR3 length: 14 amino acids. The germline V gene encodes CDR1 SNHLY and CDR2 FYNNEI. The CDR3 sequence: CASSGLAAYSEQFF. CDR3 nucleotides: TGTGCCAGCTCCGGGTTAGCGGCCTACAGTGAGCAGTTCTTC.

This chain joins TRBV29-1 and TRBJ2-7, with D perhaps TRBD1 (5 bases). The V gene lost 7 bases and the J gene lost 0 bases, with 13 bases spanning the gap. The CDR3 runs 13 residues. Looked up from germline, CDR1 is SQVTM and CDR2 is ANQGSEA. This CDR3 is CSASWGSSYEQYF. The CDR3 DNA sequence: TGCAGCGCATCCTGGGGCAGCTCCTACGAGCAGTACTTC.

J is TRBJ2-6 and V is TRBV5-6, with D hard to call. V gave up 1 base and J gave up 4 bases, with 6 bases separating them. Germline V gene sequence: CDR1 SGHDT, CDR2 YYEEEE. This CDR3 spans 14 amino acids. CDR3 sequence reads: CASSLNRGANVLTF. For the CDR3, the DNA is TGTGCCAGCAGCTTGAATCGGGGGGCCAACGTCCTGACTTTC.

The genes are TRBV7-8 and TRBJ2-2; 7 bases fit TRBD1. Per the germline V gene, CDR1 is SGHVS and CDR2 is FQNEAQ. Trimming took 5 bases from V and 6 from J; bases not matched to a gene: 9. CDR3 length: 15 amino acids. CDR3 nucleotide sequence: TGTGCCAGCAGCCCCACAGGGGTCTGGGCCGGGGAGCTGTTTTTT. Translation: CASSPTGVWAGELFF.